These 29 T cell receptor beta chains originate from one sample sequenced in a study of cytotoxic CD8 clonotypes in ibrutinib-treated CLL. Measured with immunoSEQ multiplex PCR; TCRdb has only the in-frame clones, and not every one. The data show around 92,000 clones, roughly three quarters seen once. This sample comprised PBMCs, obtained after 24 months of ibrutinib treatment. These receptors came from a human donor with chronic lymphocytic leukemia.

V and J are TRBV29-1 and TRBJ2-5; D is ambiguous. The CDR3 contains 12 residues. Trimming took 8 bases from V and 4 from J, leaving 14 bases between them. The germline V gene encodes CDR1 SQVTM and CDR2 ANQGSEA. CDR3 protein: CSISTGGETQYF. CDR3 in DNA: TGCAGCATTTCGACGGGTGGAGAGACCCAGTACTTC. Variable domain in full (rest from reference TRBV29-1 and TRBJ2-5): SAVISQKPSRDICQRGTSLTIQCQVDSQVTMMFWYRQQPGQSLTLIATANQGSEATYESGFVIDKFPISRPNLTFSTLTVSNMSPEDSSIYLCSISTGGETQYFGPGTRLLVL.

The chain links TRBV16 to TRBJ1-2; D might be TRBD1 (5 bases). Germline loops: CDR1 KGHSY, CDR2 FQNENV. This CDR3 has 16 residues. With 4 bases removed from V and 4 bases from J, the gap between germline ends came to 19 bases. The CDR3 nucleotides are TGTGCCAGCAGCCCCCCACGCGGTCAAAGGGGCTATGGCTACACCTTC. This gives the protein CASSPPRGQRGYGYTF.

The rearrangement uses TRBV11-2 and TRBJ2-3; D call uncertain. The V and J ends lost 4 bases and 4 bases respectively, with 6 bases between them. This CDR3 region has 12 residues. CDR1 is SGHAT, CDR2 FQNNGV, per germline. The CDR3 is CASSSYPDTQYF. For the CDR3, the DNA is TGTGCCAGCAGCTCCTACCCAGATACGCAGTATTTT.

V is TRBV28 and J is TRBJ2-7; TRBD2 matches at 10 bases. The CDR3 is 12 amino acids. The germline CDR1 and CDR2 sequences are MDHEN and SYDVKM. CDR3 in DNA: TGTGGGAGCGGGAGGGGCTCCTACGAGCAGTACTTC. It yields the protein CGSGRGSYEQYF.

This clone appeared a single time. The chain is built from TRBV4-2 and TRBJ2-3, with D tentatively TRBD2 (6 bases). V dropped 0 bases and J dropped 4 bases, with 17 bases sitting between them. CDR3 length: 17 residues. The germline gives CDR1 LGHNA, CDR2 YNFKEQ. Here the CDR3 reads CASSQDWRGVGPDTQYF. CDR3 DNA: TGTGCCAGCAGCCAAGATTGGCGGGGAGTGGGCCCAGATACGCAGTATTTT.

The chain employs TRBV7-8 and TRBJ2-2; D unresolved. With 2 bases removed from V and 8 bases from J, the gap between germline ends came to 3 bases. The germline gives CDR1 SGHVS, CDR2 FQNEAQ. This CDR3 is built from 11 residues. CDR3 loop: CASSLWGELFF. The CDR3, as DNA: TGTGCCAGCAGCTTATGGGGGGAGCTGTTTTTT.

The chain recombines TRBV6-1 with TRBJ2-2; 7 nucleotides line up with TRBD2. With 5 bases clipped from V and 1 base from J, the junction kept 1 base outside the gene matches. CDR1 and CDR2 from the germline V gene are MNHNS and SASEGT. The CDR3 is 14 residues long. CDR3: CASSSGKNTGELFF. DNA for the CDR3: TGTGCCAGCAGTAGCGGGAAGAACACCGGGGAGCTGTTTTTT.

This chain uses TRBV18 with TRBJ2-7; TRBD1 matches 9 bases. CDR1 KGHSH and CDR2 LQKENI come from the germline V gene. V lost 3 bases to trimming and J lost 0 bases; unmatched junction nucleotides: 6. CDR3 size: 16 residues. CDR3 protein: CASSPDRGENSYEQYF. CDR3 DNA sequence: TGTGCCAGCTCACCCGACAGGGGGGAGAACTCCTACGAGCAGTACTTC.

The V and J genes are TRBV5-1 and TRBJ2-3, with 15 bases that match TRBD2. Germline loops: CDR1 SGHRS, CDR2 YFSETQ. CDR3 length: 17 residues. With 5 bases clipped from V and 2 bases from J, the junction kept 6 bases outside the gene matches. The CDR3 nucleotides read TGCGCCAGCAGACGGACTAGCGGGGGGGCCAACACAGATACGCAGTATTTT. Translating gives CASRRTSGGANTDTQYF. The full variable domain, completed using reference TRBV5-1 and TRBJ2-3, is KAGVTQTPRYLIKTRGQQVTLSCSPISGHRSVSWYQQTPGQGLQFLFEYFSETQRNKGNFPGRFSGRQFSNSRSEMNVSTLELGDSALYLCASRRTSGGANTDTQYFGPGTRLTVL.

The rearrangement uses TRBV5-6 and TRBJ1-5; weak D call: TRBD1 (5 bases). This CDR3 is built from 16 residues. V lost 4 bases, J lost 0 bases, and 14 bases lay in between. CDR1 is SGHDT and CDR2 is YYEEEE in the germline V gene. The CDR3 loop is CASSAAGGYSNQPQHF. CDR3 nucleotides: TGTGCCAGCAGCGCGGCGGGGGGATATAGCAATCAGCCCCAGCATTTT.

This rearrangement joins TRBV25-1 to TRBJ1-5; D not resolved. Trimming took off 0 bases at V and 5 bases at J, with 8 bases between the two ends. CDR1 and CDR2 (germline): MGHDK, SYGVNS. CDR3 length: 14 amino acids. CDR3 in amino acids: CASSEYRRDQPQHF. The CDR3 DNA reads TGTGCCAGCAGTGAATACAGAAGGGATCAGCCCCAGCATTTT.

In this sample, this clone turned up once. V usage is TRBV4-1 and J usage is TRBJ2-4; TRBD1 or TRBD2 may be the D gene (5 bases each). The germline gives CDR1 MGHRA, CDR2 YSYEKL. CDR3 length: 16 residues. Between the trimmed V and J ends, which lost 4 bases and 0 bases, there was a span of 13 bases. In DNA form, the CDR3 reads TGCGCCAGCAGCCTCCGGGACCGCTTAGCCAAAAACATTCAGTACTTC. Translated: CASSLRDRLAKNIQYF.

This clone has a single count. The chain has TRBV7-2 and TRBJ2-3, with 9 bases that match TRBD2. With V trimmed by 3 bases and J by 4 bases, 8 bases remained unmatched. The CDR3 is 16 residues long. Germline lookup yields CDR1 SGHTA and CDR2 FQGNSA. The CDR3 sequence: CASSFGAGGPPDTQYF. Here the CDR3 DNA reads TGTGCCAGCAGCTTTGGGGCGGGGGGGCCCCCAGATACGCAGTATTTT.

The genes are TRBV27 and TRBJ2-3; 10 bases align to TRBD2. This CDR3 contains 17 residues. Trimming cost V 4 bases and J 4 bases; bases outside gene matches: 11. In germline, CDR1 is MNHEY, CDR2 SMNVEV (reference sequence). The CDR3 here is CASSSFYLAGVADTQYF. DNA of the CDR3: TGTGCCAGCAGTTCTTTTTACCTAGCGGGAGTGGCAGATACGCAGTATTTT.

The CDR3 sequence is CASRRLLYNEQFF. In DNA, the CDR3 is TGTGCCAGTAGACGTCTACTATACAATGAGCAGTTCTTC. The chain joins TRBV19 to TRBJ2-1; D remains ambiguous. Germline V CDR1 and CDR2: LNHDA, SQIVND (reference sequence). This CDR3 spans 13 amino acids. The V and J ends lost 6 bases and 4 bases respectively, with 10 bases between them.

The chain is built from TRBV7-9 and TRBJ1-2, with 7 bases that match TRBD1. Germline assignment: CDR1 SEHNR and CDR2 FQNEAQ (reference sequence). Trimming at V came to 4 bases and at J to 2 bases, leaving 7 bases not matched to a gene. This CDR3 has 15 residues. The CDR3 loop is CASSSRPTGNYGYTF. DNA for the CDR3: TGTGCCAGCAGCTCGAGACCGACAGGGAACTATGGCTACACCTTC.

The table lists this clone with a count of one. The chain recombines TRBV18 with TRBJ2-3, with D hard to call. CDR1 is KGHSH and CDR2 is LQKENI in the germline V gene. Trimming took off 4 bases at V and 6 bases at J, with 11 bases between the two ends. This CDR3 is built from 13 residues. This chain's CDR3 is CASSLPPQDTQYF. CDR3 bases: TGTGCCAGCTCACTACCGCCCCAGGATACGCAGTATTTT.

This chain links TRBV5-1 with TRBJ2-3, with a weak D call TRBD1 (6 bases). This CDR3 is built from 14 residues. From germline, CDR1 is SGHRS and CDR2 YFSETQ. Trimming cost V 5 bases and J 4 bases, with 14 bases left between them. CDR3 nucleotides: TGCGCCAGCAGTTTTACAGGGCCCGCAGATACGCAGTATTTT. The encoded protein is CASSFTGPADTQYF. Full variable domain (outside the CDR3, taken from reference TRBV5-1 and TRBJ2-3): KAGVTQTPRYLIKTRGQQVTLSCSPISGHRSVSWYQQTPGQGLQFLFEYFSETQRNKGNFPGRFSGRQFSNSRSEMNVSTLELGDSALYLCASSFTGPADTQYFGPGTRLTVL.

The chain couples TRBV18 to TRBJ1-2; D gene unclear. The ends were cut back, 3 bases at V and 4 bases at J, with 21 bases in the middle. This CDR3 is 17 amino acids long. CDR1 is KGHSH and CDR2 is LQKENI in the germline V gene. CDR3 residues: CASSPPSVGAGLYGYTF. DNA for the CDR3: TGTGCCAGCTCACCCCCTTCGGTGGGCGCGGGCCTCTATGGCTACACCTTC.

This clone has more than one count but fewer than ten. This chain uses TRBV2 with TRBJ2-1; 11 nucleotides align to TRBD1. V gave up 8 bases and J gave up 7 bases; unmatched junction bases: 13. This CDR3 has 16 residues. The germline CDR1 and CDR2 sequences are SNHLY and FYNNEI. The CDR3 sequence is CASCHPDRGRFNEQFF. Written as DNA, the CDR3 is TGTGCCAGCTGCCACCCGGACAGGGGGCGTTTTAATGAGCAGTTCTTC.

This clone was found a few times. This sequence joins TRBV28 and TRBJ1-5, with 7 bases that match TRBD1. J lost 6 bases, V lost 4 bases, and 9 bases had no gene match. Germline V gene lookup returns CDR1 MDHEN and CDR2 SYDVKM. This CDR3 contains 15 residues. This CDR3 reads CASSSRDSVGQPQHF. The CDR3 region has the DNA TGTGCCAGCAGTTCCCGGGACAGCGTGGGTCAGCCCCAGCATTTT.

Only one count was recorded for this clone. The rearrangement links TRBV6-6 to TRBJ2-3; the D call may be TRBD1 or TRBD2 (6 bases each). The V gene lost 2 bases and the J gene lost 5 bases, with 17 bases spanning the gap. The CDR3 is 16 residues long. In germline, CDR1 is MNHNY, CDR2 SVGAGI (reference sequence). The DNA of the CDR3 is TGTGCCAGCAGTTACCCAACCGGGGGCAGCGGAGATACGCAGTATTTT. Protein sequence: CASSYPTGGSGDTQYF.

This clone was seen more than once but under ten times. The rearrangement joins TRBV19 to TRBJ1-5; D ambiguous. The CDR3 loop spans 13 amino acids. Germline-derived CDR1 and CDR2 are LNHDA and SQIVND (reference sequence). V gave up 9 bases and J gave up 4 bases, with 13 bases separating them. CDR3 protein: CASINRGNQPQHF. In nucleotides, the CDR3 is TGTGCCAGCATTAACAGAGGGAATCAGCCCCAGCATTTT.

The sample holds a few counts of this clone. The chain employs TRBV30 and TRBJ1-2, with D perhaps matching TRBD1 (5 bases). The CDR3 runs to 13 residues. Trimming removed 1 base at V and 0 bases at J, with 6 bases between. Germline V lookup: CDR1 GTSNPN, CDR2 SVGIG (reference sequence). The CDR3 spells CAWSAGPNYGYTF. The CDR3 DNA sequence: TGTGCCTGGAGTGCGGGGCCTAACTATGGCTACACCTTC.

The rearrangement joins TRBV5-1 to TRBJ1-4, with D unresolved. Trimming cost V 3 bases and J 5 bases, with 11 bases left between them. The CDR3 consists of 14 residues. Germline V gives CDR1 SGHRS, CDR2 YFSETQ. The CDR3 DNA is TGCGCCAGCAGCTCGGGCCGAGGGAATGAAAAACTGTTTTTT. This sequence encodes CASSSGRGNEKLFF. The whole variable domain, filled in from reference TRBV5-1 and TRBJ1-4, reads KAGVTQTPRYLIKTRGQQVTLSCSPISGHRSVSWYQQTPGQGLQFLFEYFSETQRNKGNFPGRFSGRQFSNSRSEMNVSTLELGDSALYLCASSSGRGNEKLFFGSGTQLSVL.

This chain uses TRBV5-6 with TRBJ2-7; 8 nucleotides line up with TRBD2. Germline values: CDR1 SGHDT, CDR2 YYEEEE. V lost 2 bases and J lost 6; bases outside the gene matches: 1. The CDR3 sequence is 12 residues long. CDR3 region: CASSFTSGEQYF. CDR3 nucleotide sequence: TGTGCCAGCAGCTTCACTAGCGGCGAGCAGTACTTC.

This clone was counted a single time. The CDR3 DNA is TGTGCCAGCAGCTCAAGAGGGCTAGCGGCCTACAATGAGCAGTTCTTC. This translates into CASSSRGLAAYNEQFF. The V gene is TRBV11-2, the J gene TRBJ2-1; TRBD2 aligns across 7 bases. The CDR3 consists of 16 residues. V dropped 4 bases and J dropped 2; count of bases not matched to a gene: 8. CDR1 is SGHAT and CDR2 is FQNNGV in the germline V gene. The full variable domain, completed using reference TRBV11-2 and TRBJ2-1, is EAGVAQSPRYKIIEKRQSVAFWCNPISGHATLYWYQQILGQGPKLLIQFQNNGVVDDSQLPKDRFSAERLKGVDSTLKIQPAKLEDSAVYLCASSSRGLAAYNEQFFGPGTRLTVL.

This clone was seen more than once but under ten times. The chain links TRBV29-1 to TRBJ1-2; possibly TRBD1 for D (5 bases). This CDR3 spans 12 amino acids. Trimming took off 7 bases at V and 6 bases at J, with 15 bases between the two ends. Germline assignment: CDR1 SQVTM and CDR2 ANQGSEA. CDR3 region: CSGRGRANGYTF. DNA for the CDR3: TGCAGCGGGAGGGGTCGCGCAAATGGCTACACCTTC.

CDR3: CASSQDSTGLNYGYTF. Here the CDR3 DNA reads TGCGCCAGCAGCCAAGATTCGACAGGCTTAAACTATGGCTACACCTTC. The V call is TRBV4-3, the J call TRBJ1-2; D is possibly TRBD1 (6 bases). Germline CDR1 reads LGHNA; CDR2 reads YSLEER. The CDR3 loop spans 16 amino acids. The germline V and J ends were trimmed by 0 bases and 2 bases, with 13 bases remaining between them.